Here is one T cell receptor (beta chain) with its context. Trimming removed 5 bases at V and 12 bases at J, with 20 bases between. The CDR3 runs 14 residues. Germline V gene data show CDR1 as SEHNR and CDR2 as FQNEAQ (reference sequence). The data belong to a study of blood T cell repertoires in COVID-19. About the study: Researchers got acute and convalescent COVID-19 samples from the United States, Italy and Spain. PBMCs, B-cell-depleted T cells, or T cells provided the cDNA or gDNA that made up the material.

Original processing methods: Estimates of nucleated cell counts were drawn from the amplification of reference gene primers. Generated by immunoSEQ multiplex PCR, the TCRdb table keeps only in-frame clones and is missing some. V, J and clone size are taken as reported in that table, and D and trimming were inferred from the DNA itself. The sample contains 300,000 to 400,000 clones, about 90% of which appear only once. Seattle cases were enrolled at active infection and followed longitudinally. The material sequenced was peripheral blood. The J gene is TRBJ2-1, the V gene TRBV7-9; D not resolved. The source of this sequence is a woman aged 45-65 years with COVID-19, enrolled during active disease. Here the CDR3 DNA reads TGTGCCAGCAGCCCCGCTGGGCCTACCCACGGGCAGTTCTTC. Protein product: CASSPAGPTHGQFF. Complete variable domain (other parts from reference TRBV7-9 and TRBJ2-1): DTGVSQNPRHKITKRGQNVTFRCDPISEHNRLYWYRQTLGQGPEFLTYFQNEAQLEKSRLLSDRFSAERPKGSFSTLEIQRTEQGDSAMYLCASSPAGPTHGQFFGPGTRLTVL.